This record concerns one TCR beta chain sequence. CDR1 is MNHEY, CDR2 SVGEGT, per germline. V was clipped by 0 bases and J by 11 bases, with 8 bases between them. CDR3 size: 11 residues. The data stem from a study of human T cells and chemical hapten exposure. The time point denotes: patch test 2, 6 weeks after DPC sensitization. Stated treatment: therapeutic diphenylcyclopropenone sensitization with weekly scalp DPC. Library preparation tagged each individual cDNA molecule with a unique molecular identifier. Using its own MiXCR run on the RACE reads, TCRdb lists one record per CDR3 protein. The sample includes hundreds of thousands of distinct CDR3 sequences, about 6% seen only once; the top ten take about 6%.

The receptor's source is a woman aged 18-29 years with alopecia areata. Some clones in this sample may be carry-over from other donors' samples. The chain has TRBV6-2 or TRBV6-3 and TRBJ2-7; D tentatively reads TRBD1 or TRBD2 (5 bases each). Material: whole blood, obtained in connection with sensitization to the hapten diphenylcyclopropenone (DPC). The CDR3 DNA sequence: TGTGCCAGCAGTTACTCGGGGGTGAAGTACTTC. Its protein product is CASSYSGVKYF.